The 22 T cell receptor beta chains given below trace back to one sample, sequenced in a study of T-cell memory formation after mild COVID-19. MiXCR, applied by TCRdb to the 5' RACE reads, yields one record per CDR3 protein. The sample records about 110,000 distinct CDR3 sequences, roughly 19% being singletons. The sample comprised PBMCs or a T cell subset sorted from them (not recorded which). The origin of the receptors is a man aged 18 to 29 who had mild COVID-19 (a few samples of this study predate the infection). Cell type and time point are not known.

J is TRBJ2-3 and V is TRBV6-2 or TRBV6-3; a weak D match, TRBD2 (6 bases). The CDR3 extends over 12 amino acids. V gave up 4 bases and J gave up 6 bases, with 8 bases separating them. Germline values: CDR1 MNHEY, CDR2 SVGEGT. The CDR3 nucleotides are TGTGCCAGCAGTTGGAGGGAGGATACGCAGTATTTT. This sequence encodes CASSWREDTQYF.

The chain carries TRBV5-5 and TRBJ1-6; possibly TRBD1 for D (5 bases). CDR1 is SGHKS and CDR2 is YYEKEE in the germline V gene (reference sequence). This CDR3 contains 18 residues. V was cut by 4 bases and J by 10 bases, with 27 bases left in between. The CDR3 loop is CASSPGGRDPPIISPLHF. Written as DNA, the CDR3 is TGTGCCAGCAGCCCGGGTGGCAGGGATCCACCGATAATATCACCCCTCCACTTT.

The V gene is TRBV20-1, the J gene TRBJ1-1; D gene uncertain. V gave up 5 bases and J gave up 3 bases, with 13 bases separating them. The CDR3 extends over 13 amino acids. The germline CDR1 and CDR2 sequences are DFQATT and SNEGSKA (reference sequence). CDR3 sequence reads: CSAAPGGDTEAFF. DNA of the CDR3: TGCAGTGCTGCCCCAGGAGGCGACACTGAAGCTTTCTTT.

The V call is TRBV29-1, the J call TRBJ1-1; TRBD1 might be the D (5 bases). The V gene's germline CDR1 is SQVTM and CDR2 ANQGSEA. The V gene lost 7 bases and the J gene lost 4 bases, with 16 bases spanning the gap. CDR3 length: 13 amino acids. The CDR3 bases are TGCAGCGCCTGGGGATCCGGGGCCACTGAAGCTTTCTTT. Protein: CSAWGSGATEAFF.

V usage is TRBV5-1 and J usage is TRBJ2-7, with TRBD2 as a possible D gene (6 bases). The CDR3 loop spans 14 amino acids. The V gene lost 2 bases and the J gene lost 0 bases, with 9 bases spanning the gap. CDR1 is SGHRS, CDR2 YFSETQ, per germline. The CDR3 coding sequence is TGCGCCAGCAGCTTCCGGACTAACTCCTACGAGCAGTACTTC. Encoded protein: CASSFRTNSYEQYF.

The rearrangement joins TRBV10-3 to TRBJ2-3; D is perhaps TRBD2 (6 bases). Deletions cut 6 bases from V and 6 bases from J, with 16 bases between. This CDR3 is built from 14 residues. The V gene's germline CDR1 is ENHRY and CDR2 SYGVKD. CDR3 sequence: CAIRPDARGDTQYF. The DNA of the CDR3 is TGTGCCATCAGGCCGGACGCCCGGGGGGATACGCAGTATTTT.

This clonotype was found a few times. The chain carries TRBV20-1 and TRBJ2-4, with 8 bases aligning to TRBD2. Germline loops: CDR1 DFQATT, CDR2 SNEGSKA (reference sequence). The CDR3 totals 15 residues. With 4 bases clipped from V and 0 bases from J, the junction kept 5 bases outside the gene matches. CDR3 sequence reads: CSATERGLAKNIQYF. CDR3 bases: TGCAGTGCTACCGAGCGGGGGCTAGCCAAAAACATTCAGTACTTC.

This clonotype was counted a few times. This chain joins TRBV10-3 and TRBJ2-5; D might be TRBD1 (5 bases). V shed 4 bases and J shed 1 base, with 10 bases lying between them. The CDR3 spans 14 residues. The germline V gene has CDR1 ENHRY and CDR2 SYGVKD. CDR3 residues: CAISAQGPQETQYF. In DNA form, the CDR3 reads TGTGCCATCAGTGCGCAGGGTCCCCAAGAGACCCAGTACTTC.

This clonotype has more than one count but fewer than ten. The V call is TRBV20-1, the J call TRBJ2-7; TRBD1 matches 11 bases. The CDR3 consists of 13 residues. CDR1 and CDR2 (germline): DFQATT, SNEGSKA (reference sequence). With V trimmed by 6 bases and J by 4 bases, 5 bases remained unmatched. The CDR3 reads CSATGTGGYEQYV. CDR3 coding DNA: TGCAGTGCCACCGGGACAGGGGGATACGAGCAGTACGTC.

The chain carries TRBV5-6 and TRBJ2-3; TRBD1 or TRBD2 may be the D gene (5 bases each). The ends were cut back, 5 bases at V and 0 bases at J, with 13 bases in the middle. CDR1 and CDR2 (germline): SGHDT, YYEEEE. The CDR3 runs 15 residues. CDR3 sequence (DNA): TGTGCCAGCAGTTCCTTACGGGACAGCACAGATACGCAGTATTTT. Amino acid sequence: CASSSLRDSTDTQYF.

The chain combines TRBV5-1 with TRBJ1-2; the D is unclear. V dropped 4 bases and J dropped 7 bases, with 14 bases sitting between them. Germline loops: CDR1 SGHRS, CDR2 YFSETQ. This CDR3 has 13 amino acids. CDR3 region: CASSLGLDRGYTF. CDR3 in DNA: TGCGCCAGCAGCCTCGGTCTGGACCGTGGCTACACCTTC. The full variable domain, its missing parts supplied by reference TRBV5-1 and TRBJ1-2, is KAGVTQTPRYLIKTRGQQVTLSCSPISGHRSVSWYQQTPGQGLQFLFEYFSETQRNKGNFPGRFSGRQFSNSRSEMNVSTLELGDSALYLCASSLGLDRGYTFGSGTRLTVV.

CDR3 nucleotide sequence: TGTGCCAGCAGTTACTCTAGCGGGGCCTTTGAGCAGTTCTTC. Its translation: CASSYSSGAFEQFF. The chain employs TRBV6-2 or TRBV6-3 and TRBJ2-1; 8 bases agree with TRBD2. The J segment lost 9 bases and the V segment lost 0 bases, leaving 4 bases of the junction unmatched. Germline V gene lookup returns CDR1 MNHEY and CDR2 SVGEGT. The CDR3 has 14 amino acids.

DNA of the CDR3: TGTGCCAGCAGGACAGCGGCTAATCAGCCCCAGCATTTT. Protein product: CASRTAANQPQHF. The V call is TRBV28, the J call TRBJ1-5, with D maybe TRBD1 (5 bases). CDR3 length: 13 amino acids. Germline values: CDR1 MDHEN, CDR2 SYDVKM. V was cut by 6 bases and J by 4 bases, with 10 bases left in between. The entire variable domain, with the rest obtained from reference TRBV28 and TRBJ1-5, is as follows: DVKVTQSSRYLVKRTGEKVFLECVQDMDHENMFWYRQDPGLGLRLIYFSYDVKMKEKGDIPEGYSVSREKKERFSLILESASTNQTSMYLCASRTAANQPQHFGDGTRLSIL.

The genes are TRBV9 and TRBJ2-3; possibly TRBD2 for D (6 bases). The ends were cut back, 3 bases at V and 4 bases at J, with 9 bases in the middle. This CDR3 has 13 amino acids. The germline V gene encodes CDR1 SGDLS and CDR2 YYNGEE. The CDR3 protein is CASSETSPDTQYF. CDR3 bases: TGTGCCAGCAGCGAGACTAGTCCAGATACGCAGTATTTT. Full variable domain (remainder filled in from reference TRBV9 and TRBJ2-3): DSGVTQTPKHLITATGQRVTLRCSPRSGDLSVYWYQQSLDQGLQFLIQYYNGEERAKGNILERFSAQQFPDLHSELNLSSLELGDSALYFCASSETSPDTQYFGPGTRLTVL.

This clonotype appeared a few times. This chain links TRBV4-2 with TRBJ2-1; 9 nucleotides align to TRBD2. The CDR3 sequence is 15 residues long. With 4 bases clipped from V and 4 bases from J, the junction kept 5 bases outside the gene matches. From germline, CDR1 is LGHNA and CDR2 YNFKEQ. The CDR3 DNA reads as TGTGCCAGCAGCCTATTAGCGGGGGCATACAATGAGCAGTTCTTC. Its translation: CASSLLAGAYNEQFF.

The table lists this clonotype with many counts. The genes are TRBV29-1 and TRBJ2-3; D call uncertain. The CDR3 is made up of 13 amino acids. The germline V and J ends were trimmed by 3 bases and 8 bases, with 15 bases remaining between them. Germline loops: CDR1 SQVTM, CDR2 ANQGSEA. The CDR3 region has the DNA TGCAGCGTTGACCAGATCTCATCCCTTACGCAGTATTTT. Amino acids: CSVDQISSLTQYF.

This clonotype came up a few times. This rearrangement joins TRBV5-1 to TRBJ2-2; D unresolved. Deletions cut 0 bases from V and 4 bases from J, with 4 bases between. Germline V CDR1 and CDR2: SGHRS, YFSETQ. The CDR3 is 13 residues long. The CDR3 sequence: CASSLGGTGELFF. DNA of the CDR3: TGCGCCAGCAGCTTGGGGGGCACCGGGGAGCTGTTTTTT.

This clonotype was detected a few times. The rearrangement uses TRBV5-6 and TRBJ2-7; tentatively, D is TRBD2 (5 bases). Trimming cost V 0 bases and J 3 bases, with 13 bases left between them. The germline V gene has CDR1 SGHDT and CDR2 YYEEEE. The CDR3 covers 15 residues. The DNA of the CDR3 is TGTGCCAGCAGCTTGGCCGTAGGAGGCGGCTACGAGCAGTACTTC. It translates to CASSLAVGGGYEQYF.

This chain joins TRBV7-2 and TRBJ2-3, with 10 bases lining up with TRBD2. The CDR3 sequence is 13 residues long. The ends lost 8 bases at V and 6 bases at J; junction bases unmatched: 5. CDR1 is SGHTA, CDR2 FQGNSA, per germline. The CDR3 coding sequence is TGTGCCAGCCATAGCGGGGGGCACGATACGCAGTATTTT. Protein sequence: CASHSGGHDTQYF.

The gene calls are TRBV7-9 and TRBJ1-2; TRBD1 matches 8 bases. The CDR3 covers 13 residues. V trimming: 3 bases; J trimming: 4 bases; junction bases outside the gene matches: 1. Germline assignment: CDR1 SEHNR and CDR2 FQNEAQ (reference sequence). CDR3 in amino acids: CASSFGQGYGYTF. In nucleotides, the CDR3 is TGTGCCAGCAGCTTCGGACAGGGCTATGGCTACACCTTC.

The chain couples TRBV7-3 to TRBJ1-4; D remains ambiguous. This CDR3 is built from 17 residues. CDR1 and CDR2 from the germline V gene are SGHTA and FQGTGA. V dropped 7 bases and J dropped 0 bases, with 18 bases sitting between them. For the CDR3, the DNA is TGTGCCAGCATTTCATCCCCCAAACAGACAACTAATGAAAAACTGTTTTTT. It yields the protein CASISSPKQTTNEKLFF.

The rearrangement joins TRBV29-1 to TRBJ2-3; 12 nucleotides agree with TRBD1. Losses at the gene ends were 5 bases for V and 4 bases for J; bases not matched to a gene: 10. CDR3 length: 16 residues. Germline loops: CDR1 SQVTM, CDR2 ANQGSEA. This CDR3 reads CSVRDRGRLRSDTQYF. The CDR3 nucleotides are TGCAGCGTTCGGGACAGGGGGCGTCTTAGGTCAGATACGCAGTATTTT.